This T cell receptor beta chain was obtained from a study of cytomegalovirus exposure and HLA in healthy donors. As for the study in general: The same platform was used for the 110 or so validation repertoires and the 600 to 700 first-cohort repertoires, a later analysis reported. Notes on the study in general: According to the study, roughly 160 TCR beta chains were cytomegalovirus-associated.

The donors were in the approximately 120-subject validation cohort; that cohort was separate from the roughly 730-subject first cohort. Details on this clone: Its matching antigen is unknown.

The data were produced by immunoSEQ multiplex PCR, yet TCRdb's version contains in-frame clones alone and is incomplete. This sample has under 85,000 clones, with around 94% found just once. This CDR3 has 17 residues. The chain employs TRBV21-1 and TRBJ2-2; the tabulated D call, TRBD1, remains unverified against the DNA. TRBV21-1 is flagged as a pseudogene. Sequences were obtained from PBMCs. The receptor was isolated from a woman aged 18 to 35 in good health and CMV-seronegative. CDR3 amino acids: CASSKWQGRANTGELFF. The CDR3 coding sequence is TGTGCCAGCAGCAAATGGCAGGGGCGCGCGAACACCGGGGAGCTGTTTTTT.